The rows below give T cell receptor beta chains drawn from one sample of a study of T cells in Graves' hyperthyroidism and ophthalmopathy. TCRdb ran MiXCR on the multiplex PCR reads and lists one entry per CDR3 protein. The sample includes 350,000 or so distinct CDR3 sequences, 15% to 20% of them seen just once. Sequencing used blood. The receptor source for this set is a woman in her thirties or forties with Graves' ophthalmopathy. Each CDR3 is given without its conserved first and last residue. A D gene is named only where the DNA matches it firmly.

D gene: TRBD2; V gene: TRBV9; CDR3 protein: ASSVGVGEGFHEQY
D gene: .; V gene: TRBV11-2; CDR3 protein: ASSSGGQRSGNTIY
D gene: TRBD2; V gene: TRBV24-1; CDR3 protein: ATSDPGLAGETQY
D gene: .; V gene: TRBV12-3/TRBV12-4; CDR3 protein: ASSSTGFYGYT
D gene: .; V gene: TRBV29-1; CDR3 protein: SVESAGRREAF
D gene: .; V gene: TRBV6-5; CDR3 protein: ASSYPDKYSNQPQH
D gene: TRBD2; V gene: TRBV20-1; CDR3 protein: SASTQLAGGPGELF
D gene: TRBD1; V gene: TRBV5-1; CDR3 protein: ASSPIGQGTITGELF
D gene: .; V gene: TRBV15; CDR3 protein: ATSRALRVDNEQY
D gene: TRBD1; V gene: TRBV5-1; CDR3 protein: ASCAYRGRGNTQY
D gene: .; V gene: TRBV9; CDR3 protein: ASSTGHNSYEQY
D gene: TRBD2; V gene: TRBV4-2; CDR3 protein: ASSPMTSGRSGEQY
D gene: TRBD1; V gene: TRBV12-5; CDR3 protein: ASGLAGQGGLNTEAF
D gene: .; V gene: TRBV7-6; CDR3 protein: ASSLTSLSGNTIY
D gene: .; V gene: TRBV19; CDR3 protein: ATSRGGASPEAF